This T cell receptor beta chain came from a study of human versus mouse CDR3 diversity and MHC coevolution. Notes on this clone: Its antigen is currently unknown.

Broader study findings: The lowest clonal inequality scores came from most of the three human donors. By iCHAO1, human TCR beta clonotypes numbered about 1.6 million, the most.

Naive CD4 T cells, CD45RO-negative and CD62L-positive, were flow-sorted from PBMCs. CDR1 is LNHDA, CDR2 SQIVND, per germline (reference sequence). This CDR3 has 15 amino acids. V shed 5 bases, J shed 7 bases, and the junction held 9 bases outside the gene matches. Profiling relied on immunoSEQ multiplex PCR, and the TCRdb table lists in-frame clones only, not all of them. The sample gives about 81,000 clones, about 93% of which show up once; approximately 1.4% is in the top ten. The chain recombines TRBV19 with TRBJ2-7; TRBD1 matches 12 bases. The sequencing input was naive CD4+ T cells from blood. Subset reported: CD45RO-negative CD62L-positive naive CD4 T cells. This receptor was taken from a person aged 30-70 years in good health. The CDR3 DNA reads TGTGCCAGTAGTCAAAAGGGACAGGGGGCGGTTGAGCAGTACTTC. Translated: CASSQKGQGAVEQYF.